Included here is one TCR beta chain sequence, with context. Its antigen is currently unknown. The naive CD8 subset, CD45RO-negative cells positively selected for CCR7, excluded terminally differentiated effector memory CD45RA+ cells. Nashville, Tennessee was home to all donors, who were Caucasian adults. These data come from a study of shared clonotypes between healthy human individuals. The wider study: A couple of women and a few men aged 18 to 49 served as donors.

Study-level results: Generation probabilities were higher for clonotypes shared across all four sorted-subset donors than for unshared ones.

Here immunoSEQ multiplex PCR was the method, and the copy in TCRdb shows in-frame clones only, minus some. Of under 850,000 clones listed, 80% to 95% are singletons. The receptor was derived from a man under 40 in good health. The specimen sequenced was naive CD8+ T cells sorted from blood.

This CDR3 is CASSLALAGEGSYEQYF. The DNA of the CDR3 is TGTGCCAGCAGCTTAGCGCTAGCGGGAGAGGGATCCTACGAGCAGTACTTC. The chain employs TRBV7-6 and TRBJ2-7, with 10 bases that match TRBD2. CDR1 and CDR2 (germline): SGHVS, FNYEAQ. The CDR3 covers 17 residues. Trimming at V came to 0 bases and at J to 1 base, leaving 6 bases not matched to a gene.